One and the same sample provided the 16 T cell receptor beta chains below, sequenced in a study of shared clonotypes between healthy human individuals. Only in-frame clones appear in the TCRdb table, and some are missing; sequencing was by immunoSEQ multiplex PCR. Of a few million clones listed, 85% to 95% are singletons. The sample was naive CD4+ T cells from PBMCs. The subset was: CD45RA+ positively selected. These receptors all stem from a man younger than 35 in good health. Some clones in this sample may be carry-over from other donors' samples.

CDR3 in DNA: TGTGCCAGCAGCTTAGTTACAGGGAATTCACCCCTCCACTTT. Protein product: CASSLVTGNSPLHF. The rearrangement links TRBV7-8 to TRBJ1-6; D might be TRBD1 (6 bases). This CDR3 contains 14 residues. Germline-derived CDR1 and CDR2 are SGHVS and FQNEAQ. Trimming took off 1 base at V and 7 bases at J, with 8 bases between the two ends.

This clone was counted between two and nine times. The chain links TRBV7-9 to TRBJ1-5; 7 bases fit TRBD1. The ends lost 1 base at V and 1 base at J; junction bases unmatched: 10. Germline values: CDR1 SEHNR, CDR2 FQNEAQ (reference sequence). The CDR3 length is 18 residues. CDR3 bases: TGTGCCAGCAGCTTAGAGTGGGGGCGGGGACAGAGCAATCAGCCCCAGCATTTT. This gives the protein CASSLEWGRGQSNQPQHF.

The CDR3 nucleotides read TGTGCCAGCAGTGGCTTGGGACTAGCGGGAGGTAATACGCAGTATTTT. It yields the protein CASSGLGLAGGNTQYF. The rearrangement links TRBV2 to TRBJ2-3; 15 nucleotides align to TRBD2. Germline V gene sequence: CDR1 SNHLY, CDR2 FYNNEI. The CDR3 sequence is 16 residues long. V lost 4 bases to trimming and J lost 7 bases; unmatched junction nucleotides: 6.

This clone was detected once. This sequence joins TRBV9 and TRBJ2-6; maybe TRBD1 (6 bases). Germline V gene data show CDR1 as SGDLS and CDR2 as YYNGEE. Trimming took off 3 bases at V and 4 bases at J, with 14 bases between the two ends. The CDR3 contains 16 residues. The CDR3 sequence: CASSATGHQGANVLTF. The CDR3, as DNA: TGTGCCAGCAGCGCGACGGGACATCAGGGGGCCAACGTCCTGACTTTC.

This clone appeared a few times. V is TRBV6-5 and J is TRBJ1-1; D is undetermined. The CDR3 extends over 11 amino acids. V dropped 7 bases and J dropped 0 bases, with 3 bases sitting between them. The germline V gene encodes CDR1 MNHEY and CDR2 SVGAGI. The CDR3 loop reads CASMMNTEAFF. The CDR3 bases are TGTGCCAGCATGATGAACACTGAAGCTTTCTTT.

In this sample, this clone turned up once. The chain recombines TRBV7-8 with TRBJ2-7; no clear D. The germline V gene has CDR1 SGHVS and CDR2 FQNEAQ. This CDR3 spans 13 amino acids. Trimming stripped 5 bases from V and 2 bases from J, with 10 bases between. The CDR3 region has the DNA TGTGCCAGCAGCCCCGGTCAGCCCTACGAGCAGTACTTC. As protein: CASSPGQPYEQYF.

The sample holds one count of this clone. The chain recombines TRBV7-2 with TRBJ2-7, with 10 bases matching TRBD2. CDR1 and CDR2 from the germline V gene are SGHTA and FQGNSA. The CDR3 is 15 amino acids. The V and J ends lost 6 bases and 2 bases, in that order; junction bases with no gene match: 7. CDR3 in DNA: TGTGCCAGCAGATCGCCGACTAGCGGGCCCTACGAGCAGTACTTC. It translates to CASRSPTSGPYEQYF.

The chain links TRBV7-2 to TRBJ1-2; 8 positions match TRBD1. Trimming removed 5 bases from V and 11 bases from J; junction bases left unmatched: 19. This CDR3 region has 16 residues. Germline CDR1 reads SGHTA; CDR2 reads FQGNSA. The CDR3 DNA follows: TGTGCCAGCAGCCCTCAGGGGGCAGGGTCGTTCAGTCCGTACACCTTC. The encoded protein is CASSPQGAGSFSPYTF.

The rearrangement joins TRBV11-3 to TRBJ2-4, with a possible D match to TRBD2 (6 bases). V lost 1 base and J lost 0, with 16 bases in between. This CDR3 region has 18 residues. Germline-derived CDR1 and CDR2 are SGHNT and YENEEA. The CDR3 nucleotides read TGTGCCAGCAGCTTAGGTCGGGAGTCGGGCCCAGCCAAAAACATTCAGTACTTC. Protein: CASSLGRESGPAKNIQYF. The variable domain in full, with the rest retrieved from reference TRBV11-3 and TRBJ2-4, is EAGVVQSPRYKIIEKKQPVAFWCNPISGHNTLYWYLQNLGQGPELLIRYENEEAVDDSQLPKDRFSAERLKGVDSTLKIQPAELGDSAVYLCASSLGRESGPAKNIQYFGAGTRLSVL.

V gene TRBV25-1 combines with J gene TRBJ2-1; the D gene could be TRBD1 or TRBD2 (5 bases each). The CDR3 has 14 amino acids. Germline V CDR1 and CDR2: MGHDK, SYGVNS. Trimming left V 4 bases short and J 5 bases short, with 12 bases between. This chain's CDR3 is CASSVLGTNNEQFF. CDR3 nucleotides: TGTGCCAGCAGTGTTCTTGGGACCAACAATGAGCAGTTCTTC.

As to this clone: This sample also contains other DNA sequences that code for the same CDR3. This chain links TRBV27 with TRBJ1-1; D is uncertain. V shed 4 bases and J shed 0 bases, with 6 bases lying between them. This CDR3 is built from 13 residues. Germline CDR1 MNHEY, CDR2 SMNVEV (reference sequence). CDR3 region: CASSSGLNTEAFF. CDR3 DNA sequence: TGTGCCAGCAGTTCCGGCTTGAACACTGAAGCTTTCTTT.

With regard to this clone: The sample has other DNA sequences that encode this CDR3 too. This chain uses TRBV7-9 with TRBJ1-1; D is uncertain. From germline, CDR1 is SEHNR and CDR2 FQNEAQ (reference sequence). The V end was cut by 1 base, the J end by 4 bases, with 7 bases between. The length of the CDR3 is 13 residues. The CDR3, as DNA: TGTGCCAGCAGCTTAGAGGCGGGCACTGAAGCTTTCTTT. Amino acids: CASSLEAGTEAFF. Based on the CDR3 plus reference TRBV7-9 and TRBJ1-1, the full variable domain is DTGVSQNPRHKITKRGQNVTFRCDPISEHNRLYWYRQTLGQGPEFLTYFQNEAQLEKSRLLSDRFSAERPKGSFSTLEIQRTEQGDSAMYLCASSLEAGTEAFFGQGTRLTVV.

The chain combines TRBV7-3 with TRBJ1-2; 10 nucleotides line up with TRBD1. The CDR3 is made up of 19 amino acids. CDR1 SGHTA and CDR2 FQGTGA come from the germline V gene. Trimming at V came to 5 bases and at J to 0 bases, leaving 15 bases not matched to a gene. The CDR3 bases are TGTGCCAGCAGCCCTTCCCCGGGACAGGGGCGCGCCCCTAACTATGGCTACACCTTC. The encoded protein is CASSPSPGQGRAPNYGYTF.

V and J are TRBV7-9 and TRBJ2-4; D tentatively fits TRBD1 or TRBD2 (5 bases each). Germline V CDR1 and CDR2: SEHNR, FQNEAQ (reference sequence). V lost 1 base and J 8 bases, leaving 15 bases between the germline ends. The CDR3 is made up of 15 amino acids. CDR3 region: CASSLGQGTRDIQYF. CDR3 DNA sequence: TGTGCCAGCAGCTTAGGACAAGGGACCAGGGACATTCAGTACTTC.

CDR3 amino acids: CASSPEGGREQYF. The CDR3 region has the DNA TGTGCCAGCAGCCCCGAGGGGGGTCGCGAGCAGTACTTC. V and J are TRBV7-8 and TRBJ2-7, with D possibly called TRBD1 or TRBD2 (6 bases each). Between the trimmed V and J ends, which lost 5 bases and 6 bases, there was a span of 14 bases. This CDR3 contains 13 residues. Germline loops: CDR1 SGHVS, CDR2 FQNEAQ.

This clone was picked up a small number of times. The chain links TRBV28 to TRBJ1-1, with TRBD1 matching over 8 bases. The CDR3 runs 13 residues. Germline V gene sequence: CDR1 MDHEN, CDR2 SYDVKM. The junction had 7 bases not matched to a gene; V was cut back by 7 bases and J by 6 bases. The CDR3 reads CASTMGQEAEAFF. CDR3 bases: TGTGCCAGCACCATGGGACAGGAGGCTGAAGCTTTCTTT.